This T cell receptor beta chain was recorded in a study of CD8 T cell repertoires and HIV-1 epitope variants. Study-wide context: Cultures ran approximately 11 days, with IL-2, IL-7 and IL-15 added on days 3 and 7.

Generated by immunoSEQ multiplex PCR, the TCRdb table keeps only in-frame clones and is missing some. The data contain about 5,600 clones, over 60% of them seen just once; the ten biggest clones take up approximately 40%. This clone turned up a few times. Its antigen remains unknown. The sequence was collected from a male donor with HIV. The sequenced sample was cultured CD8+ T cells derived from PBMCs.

CDR3 nucleotide sequence: TGTGCCAGCAGTTACTCACAGGGCTACGAGCAGTACTTC. It specifies CASSYSQGYEQYF. The J gene is TRBJ2-7, the V gene TRBV6-5; a weak D match, TRBD1 (6 bases). Germline V gene sequence: CDR1 MNHEY, CDR2 SVGAGI. Deletions cut 0 bases from V and 3 bases from J, with 6 bases between. CDR3 length: 13 residues.